A single sample gave rise to the 25 T cell receptor beta chains below, sequenced in a study of blood T cell repertoires in COVID-19. TCRdb's copy holds only in-frame clones and misses some; the assay was immunoSEQ multiplex PCR. Among approximately 230,000 clones listed, 80% to 90% were seen once. Sequencing input: PBMCs or T cells enriched from blood (not recorded which). The receptor set was obtained from a woman aged 50 to 65 with acute COVID-19.

J is TRBJ1-3 and V is TRBV30, with D possibly TRBD1 on 6 matching bases. CDR3 length: 16 residues. Germline V gene lookup returns CDR1 GTSNPN and CDR2 SVGIG (reference sequence). Deletions cut 0 bases from V and 2 bases from J, with 14 bases between. Here the CDR3 reads CAWSVPGGGPGNTIYF. CDR3 sequence (DNA): TGTGCCTGGAGTGTACCAGGCGGGGGCCCTGGAAACACCATATATTTT. The whole variable domain, remainder taken from reference TRBV30 and TRBJ1-3, is SQTIHQWPATLVQPVGSPLSLECTVEGTSNPNLYWYRQAAGRGLQLLFYSVGIGQISSEVPQNLSASRPQDRQFILSSKKLLLSDSGFYLCAWSVPGGGPGNTIYFGEGSWLTVV.

CDR3 residues: CASSPGPGTDTQYF. The DNA of the CDR3 is TGTGCCAGCTCACCAGGACCGGGAACAGATACGCAGTATTTT. The chain links TRBV18 to TRBJ2-3; D is possibly TRBD2 (5 bases). The CDR3 consists of 14 residues. CDR1 is KGHSH, CDR2 LQKENI, per germline. V was pared by 2 bases and J by 3 bases, with 9 bases between.

J is TRBJ2-5 and V is TRBV5-1, with D possibly TRBD2 on 5 matching bases. Trimming pared 2 bases from V and 6 bases from J, leaving 11 bases between. The CDR3 has 13 amino acids. Germline loops: CDR1 SGHRS, CDR2 YFSETQ. The CDR3 loop reads CASSLAAVQTQYF. The CDR3 bases are TGCGCCAGCAGCTTAGCAGCGGTCCAGACCCAGTACTTC.

This chain connects TRBV25-1 to TRBJ1-2, with D perhaps matching TRBD1 (6 bases). The germline V gene has CDR1 MGHDK and CDR2 SYGVNS. Trimming shortened V by 0 bases and J by 4 bases, and 9 bases separated the two germline ends. CDR3 length: 14 residues. The CDR3 region has the DNA TGTGCCAGCAGTGAATACGGACAGCTCTATGGCTACACCTTC. Translated, it gives CASSEYGQLYGYTF.

This clone appeared a single time. The chain couples TRBV30 to TRBJ1-4; TRBD1 aligns across 8 bases. The ends lost 6 bases at V and 7 bases at J; junction bases unmatched: 4. In germline, CDR1 is GTSNPN, CDR2 SVGIG (reference sequence). The CDR3 length is 12 residues. DNA of the CDR3: TGTGCCTGTCAGGGGGCTGGTGAAAAACTGTTTTTT. Amino acids: CACQGAGEKLFF.

The genes are TRBV11-2 and TRBJ1-6; perhaps TRBD1 as D (5 bases). The length of the CDR3 is 15 residues. V was shortened by 1 base and J by 7 bases, with 11 bases between the two germline ends. CDR1 is SGHAT and CDR2 is FQNNGV in the germline V gene. In nucleotides, the CDR3 is TGTGCCAGCAGCTTAGTTCAGGGAAGGAATTCACCCCTCCACTTT. As protein: CASSLVQGRNSPLHF.

V usage is TRBV15 and J usage is TRBJ1-2; D is perhaps TRBD1 (6 bases). The V end lost 3 bases, the J end lost 4 bases, and 9 bases lay between the germline ends. The CDR3 length is 13 residues. Germline CDR1 is LNHNV and CDR2 is YYDKDF (reference sequence). CDR3 sequence: CATSRTGIYGYTF. DNA of the CDR3: TGTGCCACCAGCAGGACAGGAATCTATGGCTACACCTTC.

The chain recombines TRBV30 with TRBJ1-6; D uncertain. Germline V gene lookup returns CDR1 GTSNPN and CDR2 SVGIG (reference sequence). CDR3 length: 14 residues. V shed 3 bases and J shed 7 bases, with 13 bases lying between them. The CDR3 bases are TGTGCCTGGAGGCCGGGAGACACAAATTCACCCCTCCACTTT. Amino acids: CAWRPGDTNSPLHF.

This clone was observed a single time. The chain recombines TRBV6-5 with TRBJ1-6; TRBD1 aligns across 9 bases. V shed 11 bases and J 5 bases; nucleotides not matched to a gene: 4. The CDR3 length is 13 residues. Germline V CDR1 and CDR2: MNHEY, SVGAGI. The CDR3 spells CASYRGHNSPLHF. CDR3 coding DNA: TGTGCCTCGTACAGGGGGCATAATTCACCCCTCCACTTT.

The sample holds one count of this clone. The rearrangement uses TRBV5-6 and TRBJ1-1; unclear D gene. The V end was cut by 0 bases, the J end by 7 bases, with 7 bases between. Germline V gives CDR1 SGHDT, CDR2 YYEEEE. The length of the CDR3 is 12 residues. The CDR3 DNA sequence: TGTGCCAGCAGCTTGGGGCAAGTTGAAGCTTTCTTT. Translating gives CASSLGQVEAFF.

V is TRBV28 and J is TRBJ2-2, with TRBD1 matching over 12 bases. Germline V lookup: CDR1 MDHEN, CDR2 SYDVKM. This CDR3 has 19 amino acids. V lost 2 bases and J lost 3; bases outside the gene matches: 10. In DNA form, the CDR3 reads TGTGCCAGCAGTTTAGCCGGGACAGGGGGCCGTGGGGACACCGGGGAGCTGTTTTTT. Protein: CASSLAGTGGRGDTGELFF. Full variable domain (missing parts from reference TRBV28 and TRBJ2-2): DVKVTQSSRYLVKRTGEKVFLECVQDMDHENMFWYRQDPGLGLRLIYFSYDVKMKEKGDIPEGYSVSREKKERFSLILESASTNQTSMYLCASSLAGTGGRGDTGELFFGEGSRLTVL.

The gene calls are TRBV4-2 and TRBJ2-5, with 13 nucleotides matching TRBD2. V lost 1 base, J lost 5 bases, and 7 bases stayed unmatched. There are 17 residues in the CDR3. Germline CDR1 LGHNA, CDR2 YNFKEQ. The DNA of the CDR3 is TGTGCCAGCAGCCAAGGACTAGCGGGAGGCAGTGGGGAGACCCAGTACTTC. It specifies CASSQGLAGGSGETQYF.

The chain has TRBV5-4 and TRBJ2-1, with D tentatively TRBD1 (6 bases). The ends were cut back, 0 bases at V and 3 bases at J, with 13 bases in the middle. In germline, CDR1 is SGHNT, CDR2 YYREEE (reference sequence). CDR3 size: 16 residues. The CDR3 region has the DNA TGTGCCAGCAGCTTGGCCCCAGGGGTTAGCTACAATGAGCAGTTCTTC. This encodes CASSLAPGVSYNEQFF.

This chain links TRBV18 with TRBJ2-1; TRBD2 might be the D (6 bases). Trimming shortened V by 0 bases and J by 5 bases, and 14 bases separated the two germline ends. Germline V gene lookup returns CDR1 KGHSH and CDR2 LQKENI. CDR3 length equals 16 residues. Written as DNA, the CDR3 is TGTGCCAGCTCACCACCGGTCGCGGGAATCGACAATGAGCAGTTCTTC. Encoded protein: CASSPPVAGIDNEQFF.

This clone was seen only a few times. The J gene is TRBJ1-5, the V gene TRBV28; 10 nucleotides align to TRBD1. CDR3 length: 14 amino acids. CDR1 MDHEN and CDR2 SYDVKM come from the germline V gene. With V trimmed by 3 bases and J by 4 bases, 0 bases remained unmatched. The CDR3 loop reads CASSLDRGNQPQHF. The CDR3 DNA sequence: TGTGCCAGCAGTTTGGACAGGGGGAATCAGCCCCAGCATTTT.

In DNA, the CDR3 is TGTGCCAGTAGTATATCCCCCCTTAGCAATCAGCCCCAGCATTTT. Its protein product is CASSISPLSNQPQHF. The V and J genes are TRBV19 and TRBJ1-5, with unresolved D. This CDR3 region has 15 residues. The germline V gene encodes CDR1 LNHDA and CDR2 SQIVND (reference sequence). The V end lost 2 bases, the J end lost 0 bases, and 8 bases lay between the germline ends.

This clone occurred a few times. The chain joins TRBV7-9 to TRBJ2-2; possibly TRBD1 for D (6 bases). Germline V lookup: CDR1 SEHNR, CDR2 FQNEAQ (reference sequence). The V gene lost 5 bases and the J gene lost 0 bases, with 7 bases spanning the gap. The CDR3 has 14 amino acids. In DNA, the CDR3 is TGTGCCAGCAGCCGGGACACGAACACCGGGGAGCTGTTTTTT. Its translation: CASSRDTNTGELFF.

This clone came up a few times. The J gene is TRBJ1-2, the V gene TRBV2, with D possibly TRBD1 on 6 matching bases. V was shortened by 2 bases and J by 4 bases, with 8 bases between the two germline ends. The CDR3 runs to 13 residues. In germline, CDR1 is SNHLY, CDR2 FYNNEI. The CDR3 coding sequence is TGTGCCAGCAGTGAACGCAGGGGCTATGGCTACACCTTC. Residues: CASSERRGYGYTF.

V gene TRBV11-1 combines with J gene TRBJ1-3, with D possibly matching TRBD1 (6 bases). Trimming took off 5 bases at V and 4 bases at J, with 12 bases between the two ends. The CDR3 runs 14 residues. CDR1 is SGHAT and CDR2 is FQDESV in the germline V gene (reference sequence). CDR3 loop: CASSAVQGGNTIYF. The CDR3 DNA reads as TGTGCCAGCAGCGCCGTGCAGGGGGGAAACACCATATATTTT. Full variable domain (remainder filled in from reference TRBV11-1 and TRBJ1-3): EAEVAQSPRYKITEKSQAVAFWCDPISGHATLYWYRQILGQGPELLVQFQDESVVDDSQLPKDRFSAERLKGVDSTLKIQPAELGDSAMYLCASSAVQGGNTIYFGEGSWLTVV.

The rearrangement links TRBV19 to TRBJ2-3; 11 nucleotides match TRBD2. The CDR3 is 18 amino acids. The germline V gene encodes CDR1 LNHDA and CDR2 SQIVND (reference sequence). V lost 5 bases and J lost 1; bases outside the gene matches: 11. CDR3 sequence reads: CASSSLAGGTLGTDTQYF. CDR3 coding DNA: TGTGCCAGTAGTTCCCTAGCGGGAGGTACCCTGGGCACAGATACGCAGTATTTT.

The chain combines TRBV27 with TRBJ1-1, with D maybe TRBD1 (6 bases). This CDR3 comprises 14 residues. Germline V gene lookup returns CDR1 MNHEY and CDR2 SMNVEV (reference sequence). Trimming shortened V by 0 bases and J by 6 bases, and 11 bases separated the two germline ends. This CDR3 reads CASSLSPGTPEAFF. The CDR3 DNA sequence: TGTGCCAGCAGTTTATCGCCGGGGACACCTGAAGCTTTCTTT.

V and J are TRBV5-1 and TRBJ1-1; 10 bases are a match to TRBD1. V dropped 0 bases and J dropped 3; count of bases not matched to a gene: 2. Germline V gives CDR1 SGHRS, CDR2 YFSETQ. The CDR3 is made up of 15 amino acids. CDR3 loop: CASSLGGTGDTEAFF. As DNA, the CDR3 is TGCGCCAGCAGCTTGGGCGGGACAGGGGACACTGAAGCTTTCTTT.

The table lists this clone with a count of one. V usage is TRBV5-4 and J usage is TRBJ2-5; 10 bases match TRBD2. The CDR3 is 20 amino acids. J gave up 2 bases and V 0 bases, and 16 bases lay outside the gene matches. Germline V CDR1 and CDR2: SGHNT, YYREEE (reference sequence). CDR3 coding DNA: TGTGCCAGCAGCTTGGCCTGGGGGGCCCTATCTAGCGGGAGACAAGAGACCCAGTACTTC. The encoded protein is CASSLAWGALSSGRQETQYF.

V and J are TRBV21-1 and TRBJ1-1; the table assigns TRBD1, which was not confirmed against the DNA. TRBV21-1 is marked as a pseudogene. The CDR3 spans 13 residues. For the CDR3, the DNA is TGTGCCAGCATGACAGATTCGAACACTGAAGCTTTCTTT. As protein: CASMTDSNTEAFF.

This sequence joins TRBV20-1 and TRBJ2-7; D might be TRBD2 (6 bases). Germline-derived CDR1 and CDR2 are DFQATT and SNEGSKA (reference sequence). V was shortened by 3 bases and J by 3 bases, with 9 bases between the two germline ends. The CDR3 is 12 residues long. The CDR3 reads CSASTGDYEQYF. For the CDR3, the DNA is TGCAGTGCTAGTACGGGAGACTACGAGCAGTACTTC.